What follows are 13 T cell receptor beta chains derived from one specimen sequenced in a study of cytotoxic CD8 clonotypes in ibrutinib-treated CLL. The protocol was immunoSEQ multiplex PCR, while the TCRdb copy is restricted to in-frame clones and leaves out a portion. The data contain 130,000 or so clones, around three quarters of them singletons. The sample in question was PBMCs, obtained after 12 months of ibrutinib treatment. Every receptor here comes from a human donor with chronic lymphocytic leukemia.

The gene calls are TRBV27 and TRBJ2-7, with 11 positions matching TRBD1. CDR3 size: 16 residues. Germline CDR1 and CDR2: MNHEY and SMNVEV (reference sequence). The V gene end was trimmed by 4 bases and the J gene end by 4 bases; junction bases not matched to a gene: 9. CDR3 sequence reads: CASSYRTGGAGYEQYF. DNA for the CDR3: TGTGCCAGCAGTTACAGGACAGGGGGCGCTGGATACGAGCAGTACTTC.

This clone was counted a few times. The V gene is TRBV12-5, the J gene TRBJ2-2, with TRBD1 matching 9 bases. CDR1 is LGHNT and CDR2 is FRNRAP in the germline V gene. Trimming cost V 6 bases and J 4 bases; bases outside gene matches: 3. This CDR3 is 14 amino acids long. DNA of the CDR3: TGTGCTAGTGGCCTGGGACAGGGCACCGGGGAGCTGTTTTTT. Translating gives CASGLGQGTGELFF.

The genes are TRBV2 and TRBJ2-7; D call uncertain. From germline, CDR1 is SNHLY and CDR2 FYNNEI. This CDR3 spans 12 amino acids. V dropped 7 bases and J dropped 4 bases, with 11 bases sitting between them. This CDR3 reads CASTLRQYEQYF. The CDR3 DNA reads TGTGCCAGCACACTACGTCAATACGAGCAGTACTTC.

The chain couples TRBV18 to TRBJ2-1; D is perhaps TRBD1 or TRBD2 (6 bases each). The germline V gene has CDR1 KGHSH and CDR2 LQKENI. The ends were cut back, 1 base at V and 5 bases at J, with 21 bases in the middle. The CDR3 covers 18 residues. CDR3 sequence reads: CASSPLRGGPSPNNEQFF. The DNA of the CDR3 is TGTGCCAGCTCACCACTGCGAGGGGGGCCGAGTCCAAACAATGAGCAGTTCTTC. The full variable domain, in which reference TRBV18 and TRBJ2-1 provide the parts outside the CDR3, is NAGVMQNPRHLVRRRGQEARLRCSPMKGHSHVYWYRQLPEEGLKFMVYLQKENIIDESGMPKERFSAEFPKEGPSILRIQQVVRGDSAAYFCASSPLRGGPSPNNEQFFGPGTRLTVL.

The CDR3, as DNA: TGTGCCAGCAGGGACGGACCCTACGAGCAGTACTTC. This sequence encodes CASRDGPYEQYF. The chain carries TRBV11-1 and TRBJ2-7, with D unresolved. Trimming stripped 6 bases from V and 2 bases from J, with 8 bases between. The CDR3 is made up of 12 amino acids. Germline CDR1 reads SGHAT; CDR2 reads FQDESV (reference sequence).

The chain carries TRBV9 and TRBJ1-2; no clear D gene. The germline V gene has CDR1 SGDLS and CDR2 YYNGEE. Trimming took off 5 bases at V and 4 bases at J, with 12 bases between the two ends. The CDR3 has 13 residues. CDR3: CASSGQVSYGYTF. The CDR3 DNA reads as TGTGCCAGCAGTGGGCAGGTCTCCTATGGCTACACCTTC.

This chain joins TRBV5-8 and TRBJ2-3, with TRBD2 as a possible D gene (5 bases). CDR3 length: 13 residues. In germline, CDR1 is SGHTS, CDR2 YDEGEE. V was trimmed by 4 bases and J by 4 bases, leaving 10 bases between them. CDR3 protein: CASSLPGSDTQYF. CDR3 DNA sequence: TGTGCCAGCAGCCTCCCGGGGTCAGATACGCAGTATTTT.

The gene calls are TRBV7-2 and TRBJ2-7, with 7 positions matching TRBD1. Trimming at V came to 5 bases and at J to 2 bases, leaving 6 bases not matched to a gene. This CDR3 region has 14 residues. Germline V gives CDR1 SGHTA, CDR2 FQGNSA. The DNA for the CDR3 is TGTGCCAGCAGCATGGGACAGCTCCCCTACGAGCAGTACTTC. Encoded protein: CASSMGQLPYEQYF.

V gene TRBV7-2 combines with J gene TRBJ2-7; TRBD2 matches 8 bases. The germline V gene encodes CDR1 SGHTA and CDR2 FQGNSA. Trimming cost V 5 bases and J 5 bases; bases outside gene matches: 5. The CDR3 is 13 residues long. For the CDR3, the DNA is TGTGCCAGCAGCCCTTCGGGGGGGGACGAGCAGTACTTC. Translating it yields CASSPSGGDEQYF.

The V and J genes are TRBV13 and TRBJ2-5; no firm D call. The CDR3 has 15 residues. Germline V lookup: CDR1 PRHDT, CDR2 FYEKMQ (reference sequence). V was shortened by 0 bases and J by 2 bases, with 10 bases between the two germline ends. In DNA, the CDR3 is TGTGCCAGCAGCTTAGGATACTCCGGGCAAGAGACCCAGTACTTC. Translating it yields CASSLGYSGQETQYF.

The V gene is TRBV9, the J gene TRBJ2-1; the D gene could be TRBD1 or TRBD2 (5 bases each). The V gene lost 2 bases and the J gene lost 8 bases, with 20 bases spanning the gap. There are 16 residues in the CDR3. CDR1 and CDR2 from the germline V gene are SGDLS and YYNGEE. The CDR3 region is CASSVGDLSRVDEQFF. The CDR3 DNA is TGTGCCAGCAGCGTGGGGGACCTTAGCCGCGTGGATGAGCAGTTCTTC.

This rearrangement joins TRBV28 to TRBJ2-7; D call uncertain. V was cut by 5 bases and J by 3 bases, with 26 bases left in between. The CDR3 is made up of 18 amino acids. CDR1 and CDR2 from the germline V gene are MDHEN and SYDVKM. The CDR3 is CASSPTRLGRERVYEQYF. For the CDR3, the DNA is TGTGCCAGCAGTCCTACCCGCCTCGGTCGAGAGCGCGTCTACGAGCAGTACTTC.

This clone came up a few times. The V gene is TRBV4-2, the J gene TRBJ1-5; D gene unclear. The V end was cut by 0 bases, the J end by 7 bases, with 16 bases between. Germline V gives CDR1 LGHNA, CDR2 YNFKEQ. The CDR3 contains 16 residues. CDR3 sequence (DNA): TGTGCCAGCAGCCAAGATCGGCAAGCGGTAGGCCAGCCCCAGCATTTT. Its protein product is CASSQDRQAVGQPQHF.